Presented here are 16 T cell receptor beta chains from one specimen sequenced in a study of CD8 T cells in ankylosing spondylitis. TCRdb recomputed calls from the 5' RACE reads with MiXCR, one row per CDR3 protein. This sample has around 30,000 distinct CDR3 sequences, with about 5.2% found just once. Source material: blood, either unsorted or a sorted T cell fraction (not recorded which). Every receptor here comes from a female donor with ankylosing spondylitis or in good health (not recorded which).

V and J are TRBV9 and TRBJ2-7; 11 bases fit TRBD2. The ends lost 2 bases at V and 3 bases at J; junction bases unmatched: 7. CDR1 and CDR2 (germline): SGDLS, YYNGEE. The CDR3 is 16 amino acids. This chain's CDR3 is CASSVSGTSGIYEQYF. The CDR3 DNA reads TGTGCCAGCAGCGTCTCCGGGACTAGCGGTATCTACGAGCAGTACTTC.

The CDR3 sequence is CASSAGTPGELFF. The CDR3 bases are TGTGCCAGCAGCGCCGGGACCCCCGGGGAGCTGTTTTTT. The rearrangement joins TRBV9 to TRBJ2-2; tentatively, D is TRBD1 or TRBD2 (5 bases each). V was cut by 3 bases and J by 6 bases, with 9 bases left in between. CDR1 and CDR2 (germline): SGDLS, YYNGEE. This CDR3 contains 13 residues.

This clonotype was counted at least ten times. The CDR3 bases are TGCAGCGAGCCCACTGGACAAGCCTACGAGCAGTACTTC. This translates into CSEPTGQAYEQYF. The rearrangement links TRBV29-1 to TRBJ2-7; a possible D gene is TRBD1 (5 bases). Trimming removed 7 bases at V and 2 bases at J, with 15 bases between. Germline V lookup: CDR1 SQVTM, CDR2 ANQGSEA. The length of the CDR3 is 13 residues.

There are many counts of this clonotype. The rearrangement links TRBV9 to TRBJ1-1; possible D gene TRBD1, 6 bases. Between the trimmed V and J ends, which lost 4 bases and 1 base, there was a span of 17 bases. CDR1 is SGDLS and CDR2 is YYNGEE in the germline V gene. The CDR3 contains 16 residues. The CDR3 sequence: CASSPQRGGTNTEAFF. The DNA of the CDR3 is TGTGCCAGCAGCCCTCAAAGGGGGGGAACGAACACTGAAGCTTTCTTT.

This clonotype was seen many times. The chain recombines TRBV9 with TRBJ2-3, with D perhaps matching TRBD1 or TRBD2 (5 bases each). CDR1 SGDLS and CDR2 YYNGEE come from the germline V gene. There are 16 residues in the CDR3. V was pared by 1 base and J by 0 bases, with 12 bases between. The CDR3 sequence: CASSVSLWGSTDTQYF. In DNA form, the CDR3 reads TGTGCCAGCAGCGTAAGCTTGTGGGGGAGCACAGATACGCAGTATTTT.

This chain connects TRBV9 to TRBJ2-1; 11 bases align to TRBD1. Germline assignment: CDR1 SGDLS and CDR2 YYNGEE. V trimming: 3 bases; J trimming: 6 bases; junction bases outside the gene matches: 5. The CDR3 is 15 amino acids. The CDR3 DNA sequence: TGTGCCAGCAGCGAGACCGGGACAGGGGGCAATGAGCAGTTCTTC. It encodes CASSETGTGGNEQFF.

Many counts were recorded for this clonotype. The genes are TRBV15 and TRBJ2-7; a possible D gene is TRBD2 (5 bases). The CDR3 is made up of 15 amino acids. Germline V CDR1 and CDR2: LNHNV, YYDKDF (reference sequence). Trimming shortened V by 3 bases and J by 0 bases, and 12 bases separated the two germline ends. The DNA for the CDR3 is TGTGCCACCAGCAGGAGGTCGACTATCTCCTACGAGCAGTACTTC. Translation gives CATSRRSTISYEQYF.

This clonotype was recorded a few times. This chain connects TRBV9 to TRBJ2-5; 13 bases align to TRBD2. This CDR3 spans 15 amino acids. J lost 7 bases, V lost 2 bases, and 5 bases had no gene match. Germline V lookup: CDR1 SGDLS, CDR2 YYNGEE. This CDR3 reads CASSVGTSGMGTQYF. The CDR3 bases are TGTGCCAGCAGCGTGGGGACTAGCGGGATGGGGACCCAGTACTTC.

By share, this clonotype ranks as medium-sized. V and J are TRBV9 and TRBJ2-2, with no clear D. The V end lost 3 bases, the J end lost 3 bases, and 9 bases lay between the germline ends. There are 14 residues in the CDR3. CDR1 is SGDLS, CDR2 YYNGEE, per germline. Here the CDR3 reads CASSEGQYTGELFF. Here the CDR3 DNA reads TGTGCCAGCAGCGAAGGGCAGTACACCGGGGAGCTGTTTTTT. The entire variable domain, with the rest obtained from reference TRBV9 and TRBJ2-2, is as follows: DSGVTQTPKHLITATGQRVTLRCSPRSGDLSVYWYQQSLDQGLQFLIQYYNGEERAKGNILERFSAQQFPDLHSELNLSSLELGDSALYFCASSEGQYTGELFFGEGSRLTVL.

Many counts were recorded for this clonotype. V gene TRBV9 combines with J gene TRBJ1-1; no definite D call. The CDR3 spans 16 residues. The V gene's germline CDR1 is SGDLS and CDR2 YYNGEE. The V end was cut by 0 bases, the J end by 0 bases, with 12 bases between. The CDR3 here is CASSVGHIDVNTEAFF. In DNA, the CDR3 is TGTGCCAGCAGCGTAGGACACATTGATGTGAACACTGAAGCTTTCTTT.

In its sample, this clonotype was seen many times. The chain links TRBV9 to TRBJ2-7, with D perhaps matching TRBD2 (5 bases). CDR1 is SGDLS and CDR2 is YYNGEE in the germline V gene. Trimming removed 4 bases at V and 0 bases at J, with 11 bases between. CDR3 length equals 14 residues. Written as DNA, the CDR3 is TGTGCCAGCAGCAACCCGGGGAGCTCCTACGAGCAGTACTTC. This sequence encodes CASSNPGSSYEQYF.

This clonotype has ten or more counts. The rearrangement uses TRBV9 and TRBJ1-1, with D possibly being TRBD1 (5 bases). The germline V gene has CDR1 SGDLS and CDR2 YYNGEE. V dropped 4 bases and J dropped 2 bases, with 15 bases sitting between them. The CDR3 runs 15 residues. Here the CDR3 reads CASSMSQGINTEAFF. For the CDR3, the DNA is TGTGCCAGCAGCATGAGTCAGGGAATTAACACTGAAGCTTTCTTT.

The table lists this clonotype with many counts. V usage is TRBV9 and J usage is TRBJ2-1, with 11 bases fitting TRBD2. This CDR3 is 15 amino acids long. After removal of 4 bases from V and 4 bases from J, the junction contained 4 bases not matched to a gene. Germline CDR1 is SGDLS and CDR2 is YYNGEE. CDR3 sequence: CASSPGLADYNEQFF. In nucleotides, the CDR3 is TGTGCCAGCAGCCCGGGACTAGCGGATTACAATGAGCAGTTCTTC.

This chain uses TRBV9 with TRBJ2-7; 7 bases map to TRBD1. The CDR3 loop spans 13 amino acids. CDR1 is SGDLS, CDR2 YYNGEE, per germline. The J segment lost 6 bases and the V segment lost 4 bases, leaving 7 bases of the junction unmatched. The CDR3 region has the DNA TGTGCCAGCAGCATAGACAGGGATGGCGAGCAGTACTTC. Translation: CASSIDRDGEQYF.

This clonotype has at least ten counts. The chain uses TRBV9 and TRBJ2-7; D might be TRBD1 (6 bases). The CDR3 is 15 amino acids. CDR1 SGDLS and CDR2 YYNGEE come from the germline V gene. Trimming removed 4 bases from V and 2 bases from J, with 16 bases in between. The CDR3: CASSRQGTEAYEQYF. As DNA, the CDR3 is TGTGCCAGCAGCCGTCAGGGGACCGAGGCCTACGAGCAGTACTTC.

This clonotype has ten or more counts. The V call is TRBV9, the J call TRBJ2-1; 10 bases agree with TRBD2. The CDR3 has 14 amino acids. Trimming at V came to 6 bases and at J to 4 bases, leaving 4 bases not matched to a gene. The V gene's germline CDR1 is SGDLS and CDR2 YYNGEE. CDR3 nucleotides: TGTGCCAGCACTTCTAGCGGGGGTTACAATGAGCAGTTCTTC. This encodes CASTSSGGYNEQFF. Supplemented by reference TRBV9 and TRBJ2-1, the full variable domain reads DSGVTQTPKHLITATGQRVTLRCSPRSGDLSVYWYQQSLDQGLQFLIQYYNGEERAKGNILERFSAQQFPDLHSELNLSSLELGDSALYFCASTSSGGYNEQFFGPGTRLTVL.